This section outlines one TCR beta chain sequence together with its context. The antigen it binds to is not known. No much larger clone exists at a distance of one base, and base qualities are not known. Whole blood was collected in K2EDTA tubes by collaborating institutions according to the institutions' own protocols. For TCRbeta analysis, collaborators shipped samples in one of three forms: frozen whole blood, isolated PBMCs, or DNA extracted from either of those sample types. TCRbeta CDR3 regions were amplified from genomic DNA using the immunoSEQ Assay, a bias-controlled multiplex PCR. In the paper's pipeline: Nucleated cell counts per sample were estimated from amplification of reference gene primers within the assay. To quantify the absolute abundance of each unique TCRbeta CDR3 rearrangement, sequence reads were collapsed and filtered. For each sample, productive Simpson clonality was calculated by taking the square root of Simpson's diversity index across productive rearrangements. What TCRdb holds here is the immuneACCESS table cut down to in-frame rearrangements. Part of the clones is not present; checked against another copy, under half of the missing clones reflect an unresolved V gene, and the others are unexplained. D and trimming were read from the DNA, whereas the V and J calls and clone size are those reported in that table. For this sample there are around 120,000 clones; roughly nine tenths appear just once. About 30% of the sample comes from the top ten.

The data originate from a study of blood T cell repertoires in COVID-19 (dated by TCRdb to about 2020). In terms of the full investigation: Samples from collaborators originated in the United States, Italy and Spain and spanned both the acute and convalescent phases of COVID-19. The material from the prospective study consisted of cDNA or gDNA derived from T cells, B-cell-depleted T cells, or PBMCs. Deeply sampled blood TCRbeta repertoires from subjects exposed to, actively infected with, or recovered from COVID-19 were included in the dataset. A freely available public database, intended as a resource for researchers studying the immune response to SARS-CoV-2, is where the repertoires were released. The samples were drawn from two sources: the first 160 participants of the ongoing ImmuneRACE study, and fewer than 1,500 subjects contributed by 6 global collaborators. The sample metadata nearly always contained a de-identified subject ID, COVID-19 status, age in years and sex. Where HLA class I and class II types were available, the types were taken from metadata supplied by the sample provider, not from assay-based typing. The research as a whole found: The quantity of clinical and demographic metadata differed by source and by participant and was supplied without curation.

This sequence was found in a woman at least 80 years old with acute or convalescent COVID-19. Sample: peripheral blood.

The CDR3 corresponds to CASSREDSGITGELFF. The DNA sequence reads TGTGCCAGCAGCCGTGAGGATTCAGGGATTACCGGGGAGCTGTTTTTT. The chain is made from TRBV11-2 and TRBJ2-2; the D segment could be TRBD1, given 5 matching bases. CDR1 and CDR2 are drawn from the germline V gene: SGHAT, FQNNGV. The CDR3, from cysteine to phenylalanine, totals 16 residues. This entry keeps only the CDR3 DNA: 48 bases, framed from base 1. V is cut by 5 bases and J by 5 bases, and the space between the germline ends is 18 bases.